Below, one T cell receptor beta chain is given with its context. Its antigen is not known. This CDR3 contains 15 residues. V lost 0 bases, J lost 2 bases, and 2 bases stayed unmatched. Germline-derived CDR1 and CDR2 are SGDLS and YYNGEE. PCR employed 60 Vbeta and 13 Jbeta primers. Assay used: immunoSEQ multiplex PCR; TCRdb lists only in-frame clones, some missing. The table lists some 170,000 clones, over 80% of them singletons. This entry belongs to a study of cytomegalovirus exposure and HLA in healthy donors. Points from the study as a whole: Through in vitro validation, a few CMV-associated chains were shown to be specific for CMV antigens. CMV serostatus was the sole immune exposure information available. As a later analysis revealed, most CMV-associated TCR beta chains appeared HLA-restricted.

Sequenced sample: PBMCs. The source is a middle-aged man in good health and CMV-seropositive. V gene TRBV9 combines with J gene TRBJ2-3; 8 bases agree with TRBD2. The CDR3 DNA sequence: TGTGCCAGCAGCGTAGGACTAGCGACCACAGATACGCAGTATTTT. Its translation: CASSVGLATTDTQYF.